This T cell receptor (beta chain) is drawn from a study of cytomegalovirus exposure and HLA in healthy donors. A word on this clone: Its antigen is unknown.

The study's findings and limits: Most TCR sequences were seen very rarely across donors, but some public TCRs occurred in many. What a later analysis reportedly showed was that an Asian-associated ancestry cluster had fewer N-insertions than the approximately 700-donor mean. A later analysis linked a missense DCLRE1C variant to TCR beta V- and J-gene trimming.

Germline CDR1 is MGHRA and CDR2 is YSYEKL. J lost 2 bases, V lost 7 bases, and 11 bases had no gene match. The CDR3 is 16 amino acids. 13 Jbeta primers and 60 Vbeta primers were used for the PCR. In the authors' workflow: Counted up in a later analysis, unique TCR beta chains came to about 83 million, with about 9.9 million shared. The method was immunoSEQ multiplex PCR; TCRdb's version includes in-frame clones alone and lacks a portion of them. Clone size and V and J calls were adopted from that table, with D and trimming inferred from the DNA. Of some 140,000 clones detected, 70% to 80% appear once; the ten largest clones hold approximately 8.8%.

What was sequenced was PBMCs. The gene calls are TRBV4-1 and TRBJ2-7, with 10 bases lining up with TRBD1. This TCR was sampled from a woman in her forties or fifties in good health and CMV-seropositive. The CDR3 nucleotides read TGCGCCAGCACCCTTCTCCTCGGGACAGGGGCCTACGAGCAGTACTTC. Translation gives CASTLLLGTGAYEQYF.